The source of this T cell receptor (beta chain) is a study of technical replicates of blood from a handful of donors. This CDR3 contains 15 residues. CDR1 is SGHDN, CDR2 FVKESK, per germline. Trimming removed 0 bases from V and 6 bases from J, with 11 bases in between. Sequenced by immunoSEQ multiplex PCR; TCRdb stores in-frame clones only, minus some. The table records around 63,000 clones, roughly 98% of them present only once. The sequenced sample was T cells isolated from PBMCs. The clonotype originates from a human donor in good health. The chain links TRBV14 to TRBJ1-4; maybe TRBD1 (6 bases). The CDR3 loop reads CASSQDKQGDEKLFF. The DNA for the CDR3 is TGTGCCAGCAGCCAAGATAAACAGGGCGATGAAAAACTGTTTTTT.